These 25 T cell receptor beta chains were all obtained from the same sample, sequenced in a study of neurological immune-mediated disorders. Via MiXCR, TCRdb re-called the 5' RACE reads, giving one row per CDR3 protein. This sample has more than 25,000 distinct CDR3 sequences, with roughly 23% found just once. The sample taken for sequencing was CD4+ T cells from blood. All receptors come from a man aged 45-60 years with HTLV-1-associated myelopathy (HAM/TSP).

This clonotype was observed many times. V and J are TRBV15 and TRBJ2-1, with 7 bases matching TRBD2. CDR1 and CDR2 from the germline V gene are LNHNV and YYDKDF (reference sequence). Trimming at V came to 5 bases and at J to 2 bases, leaving 9 bases not matched to a gene. This CDR3 contains 16 residues. CDR3 nucleotides: TGTGCCACCAGCCCCCAAGGAGCGGGAACCTACAATGAGCAGTTCTTC. This gives the protein CATSPQGAGTYNEQFF.

The sample holds one count of this clonotype. The CDR3 loop reads CASSQEQILNTEAFF. CDR3 bases: TGTGCCAGCAGCCAAGAGCAGATATTGAACACTGAAGCTTTCTTT. The rearrangement uses TRBV3-1 and TRBJ1-1; D unclear. The V gene lost 0 bases and the J gene lost 0 bases, with 8 bases spanning the gap. Germline loops: CDR1 LGHDT, CDR2 YNNKEL (reference sequence). This CDR3 spans 15 amino acids.

This clonotype was counted at least ten times. The chain couples TRBV2 to TRBJ2-1, with no clear D. The CDR3 has 13 residues. Germline loops: CDR1 SNHLY, CDR2 FYNNEI. V was trimmed by 4 bases and J by 5 bases, leaving 9 bases between them. As DNA, the CDR3 is TGTGCCAGCAGTGGATATAGCAACAATGAGCAGTTCTTC. This gives the protein CASSGYSNNEQFF.

This clonotype was seen only once. This chain uses TRBV7-2 with TRBJ1-2; D is perhaps TRBD1 (5 bases). With 3 bases removed from V and 4 bases from J, the gap between germline ends came to 12 bases. CDR1 is SGHTA and CDR2 is FQGNSA in the germline V gene. This CDR3 is 14 amino acids long. CDR3 amino acids: CASSFSRESYGYTF. The CDR3 bases are TGTGCCAGCAGCTTTTCCAGGGAGAGCTATGGCTACACCTTC. The full variable domain, its missing parts supplied by reference TRBV7-2 and TRBJ1-2, is GAGVSQSPSNKVTEKGKDVELRCDPISGHTALYWYRQSLGQGLEFLIYFQGNSAPDKSGLPSDRFSAERTGGSVSTLTIQRTQQEDSAVYLCASSFSRESYGYTFGSGTRLTVV.

This clonotype showed up many times. The genes are TRBV5-1 and TRBJ1-1; D is ambiguous. The CDR3 is 13 residues long. In germline, CDR1 is SGHRS, CDR2 YFSETQ. V lost 2 bases to trimming and J lost 1 base, with 6 bases between them. The CDR3 loop reads CASSFSGNTEAFF. The CDR3 nucleotides are TGCGCCAGCAGCTTTTCTGGGAACACTGAAGCTTTCTTT.

This clonotype has at least ten counts. J is TRBJ2-7 and V is TRBV15; no firm D call. The CDR3 extends over 15 amino acids. The V gene lost 0 bases and the J gene lost 2 bases, with 11 bases spanning the gap. CDR1 is LNHNV and CDR2 is YYDKDF in the germline V gene (reference sequence). The CDR3 sequence: CATSRDDLGTYEQYF. CDR3 coding DNA: TGTGCCACCAGCAGAGATGACTTGGGGACCTACGAGCAGTACTTC.

The V and J genes are TRBV20-1 and TRBJ1-1, with D unclear. The CDR3 is 11 residues long. Trimming shortened V by 8 bases and J by 3 bases, and 10 bases separated the two germline ends. Germline-derived CDR1 and CDR2 are DFQATT and SNEGSKA (reference sequence). The CDR3 DNA follows: TGCAGTACCGTCGTCTACACTGAAGCTTTCTTT. It specifies CSTVVYTEAFF.

This clonotype was counted many times. This chain uses TRBV20-1 with TRBJ1-1; D is possibly TRBD1 (5 bases). The CDR3 runs to 14 residues. V lost 6 bases to trimming and J lost 5 bases, with 19 bases between them. Germline V gene data show CDR1 as DFQATT and CDR2 as SNEGSKA (reference sequence). The CDR3 spells CSAERGRRTTEAFF. The CDR3 nucleotides read TGCAGTGCAGAAAGGGGCAGGCGAACTACTGAAGCTTTCTTT.

Many counts were recorded for this clonotype. This chain connects TRBV20-1 to TRBJ2-3; the match to TRBD2 covers 9 bases. The CDR3 totals 16 residues. CDR1 is DFQATT, CDR2 SNEGSKA, per germline (reference sequence). V shed 0 bases and J 3 bases; nucleotides not matched to a gene: 7. The CDR3 loop reads CSARDPYSGSTDTQYF. The CDR3 DNA reads as TGCAGTGCTAGAGACCCTTATAGCGGGAGTACAGATACGCAGTATTTT.

At least ten counts were recorded for this clonotype. V and J are TRBV12-3 or TRBV12-4 and TRBJ1-2, with D perhaps matching TRBD1 (5 bases). CDR3 size: 13 residues. Trimming took off 6 bases at V and 3 bases at J, with 11 bases between the two ends. CDR3 bases: TGTGCCAGCAGCTACGACAGCTACTATGGCTACACCTTC. It translates to CASSYDSYYGYTF.

In this sample, this clonotype turned up many times. The V gene is TRBV5-5, the J gene TRBJ2-1, with D perhaps TRBD1 (5 bases). Trimming left V 5 bases short and J 7 bases short, with 19 bases between. Germline values: CDR1 SGHKS, CDR2 YYEKEE (reference sequence). The CDR3 runs to 15 residues. This CDR3 reads CASSVLDTFANEQFF. The CDR3 coding sequence is TGTGCCAGCAGTGTCCTGGACACCTTCGCTAATGAGCAGTTCTTC.

This clonotype was counted ten times or more. This chain connects TRBV5-1 to TRBJ2-2; 7 bases fit TRBD2. The CDR3 loop spans 15 amino acids. Germline trimming cut 6 bases from V and 0 bases from J; bases unmatched to any gene: 5. Germline V gene sequence: CDR1 SGHRS, CDR2 YFSETQ. The CDR3 region has the DNA TGCGCCAGCAACCAAGCGGGAACGAACACCGGGGAGCTGTTTTTT. It is translated as CASNQAGTNTGELFF. Full variable domain (outside the CDR3, taken from reference TRBV5-1 and TRBJ2-2): KAGVTQTPRYLIKTRGQQVTLSCSPISGHRSVSWYQQTPGQGLQFLFEYFSETQRNKGNFPGRFSGRQFSNSRSEMNVSTLELGDSALYLCASNQAGTNTGELFFGEGSRLTVL.

This rearrangement joins TRBV5-1 to TRBJ2-2; TRBD1 might be the D (6 bases). Between the trimmed V and J ends, which lost 4 bases and 5 bases, there was a span of 15 bases. The CDR3 sequence is 15 residues long. Germline-derived CDR1 and CDR2 are SGHRS and YFSETQ. In DNA form, the CDR3 reads TGCGCCAGCAGCCAAGTCAACAGGGCTACCGGGGAGCTGTTTTTT. Its translation is CASSQVNRATGELFF.

This chain connects TRBV24-1 to TRBJ2-3; 12 bases are a match to TRBD1. The CDR3 has 17 amino acids. The V segment lost 4 bases and the J segment 2 bases; nucleotides outside the gene matches: 6. The germline gives CDR1 KGHDR, CDR2 SFDVKD. Here the CDR3 DNA reads TGTGCCACCAGTGAGCCGGGACAGGGGGCCAACACAGATACGCAGTATTTT. As protein: CATSEPGQGANTDTQYF.

The chain combines TRBV12-3 or TRBV12-4 with TRBJ1-2; the D gene is possibly TRBD1 (5 bases). This CDR3 is 15 amino acids long. V dropped 5 bases and J dropped 7 bases, with 20 bases sitting between them. Here the CDR3 DNA reads TGTGCCAGCAGTCCCCCGGGGCCGCAGAGTGGTGGCTACACCTTC. It yields the protein CASSPPGPQSGGYTF.

This clonotype was observed a handful of times. In DNA form, the CDR3 reads TGCAGTGCGCTATCCGGGACACTGGGCTATGGCTACACCTTC. It specifies CSALSGTLGYGYTF. The chain carries TRBV20-1 and TRBJ1-2; a possible D gene is TRBD1 (6 bases). From germline, CDR1 is DFQATT and CDR2 SNEGSKA (reference sequence). V was trimmed by 6 bases and J by 4 bases, leaving 18 bases between them. This CDR3 contains 14 residues.

This clonotype was counted at least ten times. The chain carries TRBV2 and TRBJ1-4; 8 bases fit TRBD1. This CDR3 comprises 16 residues. V was clipped by 6 bases and J by 3 bases; unmatched bases: 9. Germline V gives CDR1 SNHLY, CDR2 FYNNEI. The CDR3 spells CASSPTWTGPNEKLFF. The CDR3 nucleotides read TGTGCCAGCAGCCCGACCTGGACAGGGCCTAATGAAAAACTGTTTTTT. Together with reference TRBV2 and TRBJ1-4, the CDR3 gives the full variable domain: EPEVTQTPSHQVTQMGQEVILRCVPISNHLYFYWYRQILGQKVEFLVSFYNNEISEKSEIFDDQFSVERPDGSNFTLKIRSTKLEDSAMYFCASSPTWTGPNEKLFFGSGTQLSVL.

This clonotype has just a few counts. This CDR3 is CASSQPSGPYGYTF. CDR3 DNA sequence: TGCGCCAGCAGCCAACCCTCAGGGCCCTATGGCTACACCTTC. The V and J genes are TRBV5-1 and TRBJ1-2; a weak D match, TRBD1 (5 bases). The CDR3 totals 14 residues. V dropped 4 bases and J dropped 4 bases, with 14 bases sitting between them. CDR1 and CDR2 from the germline V gene are SGHRS and YFSETQ.

This clonotype came up many times. The J gene is TRBJ2-1, the V gene TRBV20-1; TRBD1 matches at 12 bases. This CDR3 contains 15 residues. Germline-derived CDR1 and CDR2 are DFQATT and SNEGSKA (reference sequence). J gave up 7 bases and V 3 bases, and 7 bases lay outside the gene matches. CDR3 in amino acids: CSASAEGQGANEQFF. CDR3 DNA sequence: TGCAGTGCTAGCGCCGAGGGACAGGGGGCTAATGAGCAGTTCTTC.

This clonotype was seen only once. The V gene is TRBV12-3 or TRBV12-4, the J gene TRBJ1-2, with a weak D call TRBD1 (6 bases). The CDR3 has 14 residues. With 6 bases removed from V and 1 base from J, the gap between germline ends came to 12 bases. The CDR3 coding sequence is TGTGCCAGCAGCAGACAGGCGTTTAACTATGGCTACACCTTC. Translating gives CASSRQAFNYGYTF.

The rearrangement links TRBV7-2 to TRBJ2-5; 8 bases line up with TRBD1. Trimming took 6 bases from V and 1 from J; bases not matched to a gene: 4. The CDR3 has 14 amino acids. Germline CDR1 reads SGHTA; CDR2 reads FQGNSA. CDR3 nucleotide sequence: TGTGCCAGCAGTCAAACAGGGGGCCAAGAGACCCAGTACTTC. It yields the protein CASSQTGGQETQYF.

This clonotype was seen many times. This chain joins TRBV7-2 and TRBJ1-2; TRBD1 matches 7 bases. CDR3 length: 14 residues. V trimming: 7 bases; J trimming: 4 bases; junction bases outside the gene matches: 9. Per the germline V gene, CDR1 is SGHTA and CDR2 is FQGNSA. The DNA for the CDR3 is TGTGCCAGCACTCCTAAGGGACAGACCTATGGCTACACCTTC. Amino acid sequence: CASTPKGQTYGYTF.

This clonotype was counted many times. The V and J genes are TRBV20-1 and TRBJ1-3; D is unclear. The CDR3 is 14 amino acids. The V end lost 3 bases, the J end lost 0 bases, and 9 bases lay between the germline ends. From germline, CDR1 is DFQATT and CDR2 SNEGSKA (reference sequence). The CDR3 sequence is CSASRDFSGNTIYF. The CDR3 DNA follows: TGCAGTGCTAGTCGGGATTTCTCTGGAAACACCATATATTTT.

This clonotype was counted at least ten times. V and J are TRBV20-1 and TRBJ2-7, with 7 bases aligning to TRBD2. Germline V gene data show CDR1 as DFQATT and CDR2 as SNEGSKA (reference sequence). V was pared by 0 bases and J by 0 bases, with 8 bases of the junction left unmatched. The CDR3 covers 16 residues. In DNA form, the CDR3 reads TGCAGTGCTAGAGATGACCAGCGGGGAAGCTCCTACGAGCAGTACTTC. Protein: CSARDDQRGSSYEQYF.

Notes on this clonotype: The conserved closing phenylalanine or tryptophan is absent in this CDR3, likely reflecting a read error. The chain uses TRBV7-2 and TRBJ2-7; D unresolved. The CDR3 sequence is 14 residues long. V lost 4 bases, J lost 7 bases, and 17 bases lay in between. Per germline, CDR1 SGHTA and CDR2 FQGNSA. The CDR3 DNA reads as TGTGCCAGCAGCTCTAGAGGCGGCAGCTGGGAGCAGTACTTA. Translated, it gives CASSSRGGSWEQYL.